The clone carrying this T cell receptor (beta chain) was counted many times. Its antigen is unidentified. This record comes from a study of T cells in Graves' hyperthyroidism and ophthalmopathy. Researchers took RNA transcripts and amplified the TCR beta CDR3 regions from them. During a first-round RT-PCR of the TCR CDR3, the HTBI primer set was used. A single record per CDR3 protein comes from TCRdb applying MiXCR to the multiplex PCR reads. The data contain 300,000 to 400,000 distinct CDR3 sequences, roughly 21% of them seen just once; the ten biggest clones take up around 48%. Study outcomes and limitations: Ophthalmopathy was predicted by the model a median of around 5.9 months ahead of onset.

Germline-derived CDR1 and CDR2 are SEHNR and FQNEAQ (reference sequence). The V and J ends lost 5 bases and 8 bases respectively, with 12 bases between them. The CDR3 covers 13 residues. The chain carries TRBV7-9 and TRBJ2-2, with D perhaps given as TRBD1 or TRBD2 (6 bases each). The sequence derives from a woman aged 45 to 65 with Graves' hyperthyroidism. Source material: blood. The CDR3 nucleotides read TGTGCCAGCAGCCGCCCGGGGGCGGGGGAGCTGTTTTTT. Its translation is CASSRPGAGELFF.